This T cell receptor (beta chain) appears in the sequencing data of a study of blood T cell repertoires in COVID-19. Study context: The samples span acute and convalescent COVID-19 from the United States, Italy and Spain. From T cells, B-cell-depleted T cells, or PBMCs came the material, which was cDNA or gDNA.

CDR1 and CDR2 (germline): SGDLS, YYNGEE. Trimming at V came to 0 bases and at J to 2 bases, leaving 17 bases not matched to a gene. The CDR3 contains 20 residues. The protocol was immunoSEQ multiplex PCR, while the TCRdb copy is restricted to in-frame clones and leaves out a portion. This table has 45,000 to 60,000 clones, about four fifths appearing once. Sequencing was carried out using peripheral blood. The genes are TRBV9 and TRBJ2-4; 7 nucleotides align to TRBD2. The clonotype comes from a man in his fifties with acute or convalescent COVID-19. CDR3 sequence reads: CASSVGDDRGVLLPKNIQYF. Written as DNA, the CDR3 is TGTGCCAGCAGCGTAGGGGACGATCGGGGGGTCCTCCTGCCCAAAAACATTCAGTACTTC.